This section outlines one TCR beta chain sequence together with its context. Its antigen is undetermined. TCRdb's table, derived via immunoSEQ multiplex PCR, lists solely in-frame clones and lacks some. This sample has 30,000 to 40,000 clones; more than 65% occur once, and the top ten carry around a sixth. The source of the sample is a study of T cells in localized non-small cell lung cancer. General study results and limits: Sequencing covered just one tumor region, so heterogeneity cannot be ruled out. Among blood samples, higher T cell density accompanied longer overall survival. Of the tissues analyzed, uninvolved adjacent lung showed maximal T cell clonality, greater than tumor.

The CDR3 spans 16 residues. The V and J ends lost 4 bases and 3 bases respectively, with 17 bases between them. The V gene's germline CDR1 is SGDLS and CDR2 YYNGEE. This clonotype was obtained from a male donor at least 60 years old with stage III squamous cell lung carcinoma. This sequence joins TRBV9 and TRBJ2-1; D possibly corresponds to TRBD2 (7 bases). Sequenced here: peripheral blood, sampled before any cancer treatment. In DNA form, the CDR3 reads TGTGCCAGCAGCCCGGGCTCGGGGGGCATCTACAATGAGCAGTTCTTC. This translates into CASSPGSGGIYNEQFF.